This is a list of T cell receptor beta chains from one sample in a study of blood T cell repertoires in COVID-19. Produced via immunoSEQ multiplex PCR; TCRdb's table is partial and in-frame only. The sample has more than 200,000 clones, less than 90% seen once. Sequencing was performed on peripheral blood. Receptors originate from a woman aged 45-65 years with acute or convalescent COVID-19. Both conserved end residues are part of each CDR3. The order of the fields is V gene, J gene, D gene, clone size, CDR3 DNA, CDR3 protein. A D gene is named only where the DNA matches it firmly. Clone size appears in some rows only: once, few, many, or a class for an expanded clone.

v_call: TRBV7-2; j_call: TRBJ2-4; d_call: TRBD2; clone_size: NA; cdr3_nt: TGTGCCAGCAGCGCGTCGGAGCGGGGGGGAAACATTCAGTACTTC; cdr3_aa: CASSASERGGNIQYF
v_call: TRBV2; j_call: TRBJ2-1; d_call: TRBD1; clone_size: once; cdr3_nt: TGTGCCAGCAGTGCTGTGACAGGGGTCAATGAGCAGTTCTTC; cdr3_aa: CASSAVTGVNEQFF
v_call: TRBV5-4; j_call: TRBJ2-3; d_call: NA; clone_size: NA; cdr3_nt: TGTGCCAGCAGCTTGGATGCGGGCCGCACAGATACGCAGTATTTT; cdr3_aa: CASSLDAGRTDTQYF
v_call: TRBV2; j_call: TRBJ2-5; d_call: NA; clone_size: NA; cdr3_nt: TGTGCCAGCAGTGGCGGGACCCCCGGGACCCAGTACTTC; cdr3_aa: CASSGGTPGTQYF
v_call: TRBV4-3; j_call: TRBJ1-4; d_call: NA; clone_size: NA; cdr3_nt: TGCGCCAGCAGCCAAGTACAGGCAACTAATGAAAAACTGTTTTTT; cdr3_aa: CASSQVQATNEKLFF
v_call: TRBV11-2; j_call: TRBJ2-1; d_call: TRBD2; clone_size: NA; cdr3_nt: TGTGCCAGCAATACAGCGGGAGGACGTAACAATGAGCAGTTCTTC; cdr3_aa: CASNTAGGRNNEQFF
v_call: TRBV2; j_call: TRBJ2-2; d_call: TRBD2; clone_size: NA; cdr3_nt: TGTGCCAGCAGACAACTAATGGCGGGAGGGCCTAGCGGGGAGCTGTTTTTT; cdr3_aa: CASRQLMAGGPSGELFF
v_call: TRBV27; j_call: TRBJ1-1; d_call: NA; clone_size: NA; cdr3_nt: TGTGCCAGCACCCCTAAGGGGCCACTGAACACTGAAGCTTTCTTT; cdr3_aa: CASTPKGPLNTEAFF
v_call: TRBV4-1; j_call: TRBJ1-1; d_call: TRBD1; clone_size: NA; cdr3_nt: TGCGCCAGCAGCCCCTGGGGACAGGTGAACACTGAAGCTTTCTTT; cdr3_aa: CASSPWGQVNTEAFF
v_call: TRBV6-5; j_call: TRBJ2-7; d_call: TRBD1; clone_size: NA; cdr3_nt: TGTGCCAGCAGGACTGAGACAGGGCCACCCTACGAGCAGTACTTC; cdr3_aa: CASRTETGPPYEQYF
v_call: TRBV7-6; j_call: TRBJ1-1; d_call: NA; clone_size: once; cdr3_nt: TGTGCCAGCAGCTTGGGGGGAGCGGTTGAAGCTTTCTTT; cdr3_aa: CASSLGGAVEAFF
v_call: TRBV6-6; j_call: TRBJ2-7; d_call: TRBD2; clone_size: NA; cdr3_nt: TGTGCCAGCAGACTAGCGGGAGGGCCGGAGTCGTACGAGCAGTACTTC; cdr3_aa: CASRLAGGPESYEQYF
v_call: TRBV18; j_call: TRBJ2-2; d_call: NA; clone_size: NA; cdr3_nt: TGTGCCAGCTCACCTAGGAGTTCAGAAGACACCGGGGAGCTGTTTTTT; cdr3_aa: CASSPRSSEDTGELFF
v_call: TRBV2; j_call: TRBJ2-4; d_call: NA; clone_size: NA; cdr3_nt: TGTGCCAGCACTCCAGGGGCGTTGAACATTCAGTACTTC; cdr3_aa: CASTPGALNIQYF
v_call: TRBV5-6; j_call: TRBJ2-7; d_call: TRBD1; clone_size: NA; cdr3_nt: TGTGCCAGCAGCTTGGGGACTCAGGGGGTAGTGTACTACGAGCAGTACTTC; cdr3_aa: CASSLGTQGVVYYEQYF
v_call: TRBV6-5; j_call: TRBJ2-7; d_call: NA; clone_size: NA; cdr3_nt: TGTGCCAGCAGTTACGGACTGACGAGCTCCTACGAGCAGTACTTC; cdr3_aa: CASSYGLTSSYEQYF
v_call: TRBV7-2; j_call: TRBJ2-7; d_call: TRBD2; clone_size: NA; cdr3_nt: TGTGCCAGCAGCCCGACTAGCGGGGCTGACTACGAGCAGTACTTC; cdr3_aa: CASSPTSGADYEQYF
v_call: TRBV15; j_call: TRBJ1-6; d_call: TRBD1; clone_size: NA; cdr3_nt: TGTGCCACCAGCAGCCGGACAGGGTATACCTATAATTCACCCCTCCACTTT; cdr3_aa: CATSSRTGYTYNSPLHF
v_call: TRBV4-3; j_call: TRBJ1-6; d_call: TRBD1; clone_size: NA; cdr3_nt: TGCGCCAGCAGCCCCAAGGACAGGGGGCGTCGATCACCCCTCCACTTT; cdr3_aa: CASSPKDRGRRSPLHF
v_call: TRBV7-2; j_call: TRBJ2-3; d_call: TRBD2; clone_size: NA; cdr3_nt: TGTGCCAGCAGCTCCGGACTAGCGGGGAACACAGATACGCAGTATTTT; cdr3_aa: CASSSGLAGNTDTQYF
v_call: TRBV27; j_call: TRBJ1-2; d_call: TRBD1; clone_size: NA; cdr3_nt: TGTGCCAGCAGCCACCTGGGACAGGGCGAGGTTCGGGGCTACACCTTC; cdr3_aa: CASSHLGQGEVRGYTF
v_call: TRBV11-2; j_call: TRBJ2-3; d_call: NA; clone_size: NA; cdr3_nt: TGTGCCAGCAGCTTAGCTAGCACAGATACGCAGTATTTT; cdr3_aa: CASSLASTDTQYF
v_call: TRBV29-1; j_call: TRBJ2-1; d_call: NA; clone_size: NA; cdr3_nt: TGCAGCGTTGAAGATTTTAGGGAGCGGAACAATGAGCAGTTCTTC; cdr3_aa: CSVEDFRERNNEQFF
v_call: TRBV7-2; j_call: TRBJ1-6; d_call: NA; clone_size: once; cdr3_nt: TGTGCCAGCAGCTTAGGTACAGGGAATTCACCCCTCCACTTT; cdr3_aa: CASSLGTGNSPLHF
v_call: TRBV2; j_call: TRBJ1-1; d_call: TRBD1; clone_size: NA; cdr3_nt: TGTGCCAGCAGTGCGGACAGGGTAGCACACACTGAAGCTTTCTTT; cdr3_aa: CASSADRVAHTEAFF
v_call: TRBV13; j_call: TRBJ2-1; d_call: TRBD2; clone_size: NA; cdr3_nt: TGTGCCAGCAGCCCTCTAGCGGGAGGTAGGGATGAGCAGTTCTTC; cdr3_aa: CASSPLAGGRDEQFF
v_call: TRBV7-3; j_call: TRBJ2-7; d_call: NA; clone_size: few; cdr3_nt: TGTGCCAGCAGCCCGCCCCAGGGGCCATCCTACGAGCAGTACTTC; cdr3_aa: CASSPPQGPSYEQYF
v_call: TRBV6-2/TRBV6-3; j_call: TRBJ1-1; d_call: TRBD1; clone_size: NA; cdr3_nt: TGTGCCAGCAGTCCATACGACAGGGCCCCTCCATTGGCTTTCTTT; cdr3_aa: CASSPYDRAPPLAFF
v_call: TRBV24-1; j_call: TRBJ2-1; d_call: TRBD2; clone_size: NA; cdr3_nt: TGTGCCACCAGTGGTACTAGCGGGAGGAATGAGCAGTTCTTC; cdr3_aa: CATSGTSGRNEQFF
v_call: TRBV5-1; j_call: TRBJ2-3; d_call: TRBD2; clone_size: NA; cdr3_nt: TGCGCCAGCAGCCGTAGCGGGGTAGTAGATACGCAGTATTTT; cdr3_aa: CASSRSGVVDTQYF
v_call: TRBV18; j_call: TRBJ2-5; d_call: NA; clone_size: NA; cdr3_nt: TGTGCCAGCTCCCCCAGGGACCAAGAGACCCAGTACTTC; cdr3_aa: CASSPRDQETQYF
v_call: TRBV18; j_call: TRBJ1-1; d_call: NA; clone_size: NA; cdr3_nt: TGTGCCAGCTCACCGTCGAGCGGGATGGCGAACACTGAAGCTTTCTTT; cdr3_aa: CASSPSSGMANTEAFF
v_call: TRBV30; j_call: TRBJ2-5; d_call: NA; clone_size: once; cdr3_nt: TGTGCCTGGGAAAGGTCTAGTCAAGAGACCCAGTACTTC; cdr3_aa: CAWERSSQETQYF
v_call: TRBV6-2/TRBV6-3; j_call: TRBJ1-2; d_call: TRBD1; clone_size: NA; cdr3_nt: TGTGCCAGCAGTCTGACAGGGTATGGCTACACCTTC; cdr3_aa: CASSLTGYGYTF
v_call: TRBV5-4; j_call: TRBJ2-3; d_call: NA; clone_size: NA; cdr3_nt: TGTGCCAGTCTAGATACGGGAAGGGCAGATACGCAGTATTTT; cdr3_aa: CASLDTGRADTQYF
v_call: TRBV2; j_call: TRBJ2-2; d_call: TRBD2; clone_size: NA; cdr3_nt: TGTGCCAGCAACAAGCGGGAGCAGACCGGGGAGCTGTTTTTT; cdr3_aa: CASNKREQTGELFF
v_call: TRBV12-3/TRBV12-4; j_call: TRBJ1-2; d_call: TRBD1; clone_size: NA; cdr3_nt: TGTGCCAGCAGTTTTTTGACAGGGTATGGCTACACCTTC; cdr3_aa: CASSFLTGYGYTF
v_call: TRBV11-2; j_call: TRBJ2-7; d_call: NA; clone_size: NA; cdr3_nt: TGTGCCAGCAGCTTAGCCCAGGGCTCCTACGAGCAGTACTTC; cdr3_aa: CASSLAQGSYEQYF
v_call: TRBV6-5; j_call: TRBJ2-3; d_call: NA; clone_size: NA; cdr3_nt: TGTGCCAGCACCGAGCAGGCAATCACAGATACGCAGTATTTT; cdr3_aa: CASTEQAITDTQYF
v_call: TRBV19; j_call: TRBJ1-4; d_call: TRBD1; clone_size: NA; cdr3_nt: TGTGCCAGTAGGACAGGGGTTGCTAATGAAAAACTGTTTTTT; cdr3_aa: CASRTGVANEKLFF
v_call: TRBV13; j_call: TRBJ1-2; d_call: TRBD1; clone_size: few; cdr3_nt: TGTGCCAGCAGCACCAGGGGGCACGGTGGCTACACCTTC; cdr3_aa: CASSTRGHGGYTF
v_call: TRBV7-2; j_call: TRBJ1-2; d_call: NA; clone_size: NA; cdr3_nt: TGTGCCAGCAGCCCGACTAGGGGGGGGCATGGCTACACCTTC; cdr3_aa: CASSPTRGGHGYTF
v_call: TRBV30; j_call: TRBJ1-4; d_call: TRBD1; clone_size: NA; cdr3_nt: TGTGCCTGGAGTAACAGGGGGGAAAAACTGTTTTTT; cdr3_aa: CAWSNRGEKLFF
v_call: TRBV3-1/TRBV3-2; j_call: TRBJ2-7; d_call: NA; clone_size: NA; cdr3_nt: TGTGCCAGCAGCCAAGATGTTGGCGGGGCCGGTGGAGCCTACGAGCAGTACTTC; cdr3_aa: CASSQDVGGAGGAYEQYF
v_call: TRBV6-5; j_call: TRBJ2-7; d_call: NA; clone_size: NA; cdr3_nt: TGTGCCAGCAGCCGGACAGCGGGGTACGAGCAGTACTTC; cdr3_aa: CASSRTAGYEQYF
v_call: TRBV30; j_call: TRBJ1-4; d_call: NA; clone_size: NA; cdr3_nt: TGTGCCTGGAGTACCCTAGGGGGTTCTAATGAAAAACTGTTTTTT; cdr3_aa: CAWSTLGGSNEKLFF
v_call: TRBV6-5; j_call: TRBJ1-4; d_call: TRBD1; clone_size: NA; cdr3_nt: TGTGCCAGCAGTACACGGACAGGGGGTCTTGAAAAACTGTTTTTT; cdr3_aa: CASSTRTGGLEKLFF
v_call: TRBV4-1; j_call: TRBJ2-7; d_call: NA; clone_size: NA; cdr3_nt: TGCGCCAGCAGCCAGGGGACTTGGGACGAGCAGTACTTC; cdr3_aa: CASSQGTWDEQYF
v_call: TRBV9; j_call: TRBJ1-5; d_call: NA; clone_size: NA; cdr3_nt: TGTGCCAGCAGCGTGGACAGTAGCAATCAGCCCCAGCATTTT; cdr3_aa: CASSVDSSNQPQHF
v_call: TRBV6-5; j_call: TRBJ2-5; d_call: NA; clone_size: few; cdr3_nt: TGTGCCAGCAGTTTCCTGGGCACCCAGTACTTC; cdr3_aa: CASSFLGTQYF
v_call: TRBV3-1/TRBV3-2; j_call: TRBJ1-1; d_call: NA; clone_size: once; cdr3_nt: TGTGCCAGCACCAACAGGGTTAGAGCTTTCTTT; cdr3_aa: CASTNRVRAFF
v_call: TRBV12-3/TRBV12-4; j_call: TRBJ1-5; d_call: NA; clone_size: NA; cdr3_nt: TGTGCCAGCAGTTTGGTCCAGAATCAGCCCCAGCATTTT; cdr3_aa: CASSLVQNQPQHF
v_call: TRBV7-2; j_call: TRBJ2-7; d_call: TRBD1; clone_size: NA; cdr3_nt: TGTGCCAGCAGCTTAGACCCGGACAGGGTGTGGGAGCAGTACTTC; cdr3_aa: CASSLDPDRVWEQYF